This entry features one T cell receptor beta chain sequence. The data were taken from a study of blood T cell repertoires in COVID-19. At the level of the study: Samples of COVID-19 (acute and convalescent) were obtained from the United States, Italy and Spain. T cells, B-cell-depleted T cells, or PBMCs supplied cDNA or gDNA.

The CDR3 length is 16 residues. CDR1 is MNHEY, CDR2 SVGEGT, per germline. The V and J ends lost 2 bases and 4 bases, in that order; junction bases with no gene match: 10. Per the original data handling: Reference gene primer amplification gave estimated nucleated cell counts. TCRdb keeps only in-frame clones here, not all; method: immunoSEQ multiplex PCR. V, J and clone size derive from that table, while D and trimming were established from the DNA sequence. Seen here are roughly 250,000 clones, roughly 88% observed once, and the top ten hold 2% to 2.5%. The chain carries TRBV6-2 or TRBV6-3 and TRBJ2-7; TRBD1 aligns across 8 bases. The sequence was obtained from a woman aged 40-49 years who had recovered from COVID-19. What was sequenced was peripheral blood. The CDR3 DNA reads as TGTGCCAGCAGTTACCGTACCCCCGGGACAGGTTACGAGCAGTACTTC. Its protein is CASSYRTPGTGYEQYF.